This TCR beta chain was profiled in a study of beta chain features in type 1 diabetes. About the study: Examination of sorted cells across all samples involved around 100,000,000 cells.

This clone was counted only a few times. No antigen is known for it. The sequenced template was cDNA made from the entire isolated RNA. Profiled with immunoSEQ multiplex PCR; TCRdb holds only in-frame clones, not every one. This table holds 50,000 or so clones, under 50% found once. The CDR3 length is 16 residues. V was clipped by 7 bases and J by 1 base, with 17 bases between them. Looked up from germline, CDR1 is SGHVS and CDR2 is FQNEAQ. Study observations and caveats: Shorter TCRB CDR3s, moderately but significantly so, marked every one of the four CD4+ subsets in Type 1 diabetes patients. When VDJ junctions were examined, type 1 diabetes patients showed fewer insertions and more deletions.

The chain joins TRBV7-8 to TRBJ1-5, with a possible D match to TRBD1 (6 bases). The source of this sequence is a young man with type 1 diabetes. The specimen sequenced was Tregs from blood. The CDR3 sequence: CASNPNRDGSNQPQHF. CDR3 DNA: TGTGCCAGCAACCCGAACAGGGATGGGAGCAATCAGCCCCAGCATTTT.